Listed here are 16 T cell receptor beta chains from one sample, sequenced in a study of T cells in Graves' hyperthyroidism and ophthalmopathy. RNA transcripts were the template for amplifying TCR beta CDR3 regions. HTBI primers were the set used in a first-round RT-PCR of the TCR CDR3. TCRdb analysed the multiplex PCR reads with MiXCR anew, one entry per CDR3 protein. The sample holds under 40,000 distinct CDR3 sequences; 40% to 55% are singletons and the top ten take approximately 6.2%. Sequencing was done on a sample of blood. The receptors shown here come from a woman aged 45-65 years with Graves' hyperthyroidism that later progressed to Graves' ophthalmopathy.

CDR3 residues: CASSLAFLDEAFF. Here the CDR3 DNA reads TGTGCCAGCAGCTTAGCTTTTCTAGATGAAGCTTTCTTT. This chain connects TRBV11-3 to TRBJ1-1; no definite D call. The germline V and J ends were trimmed by 1 base and 7 bases, with 10 bases remaining between them. CDR1 is SGHNT and CDR2 is YENEEA in the germline V gene. The CDR3 has 13 residues.

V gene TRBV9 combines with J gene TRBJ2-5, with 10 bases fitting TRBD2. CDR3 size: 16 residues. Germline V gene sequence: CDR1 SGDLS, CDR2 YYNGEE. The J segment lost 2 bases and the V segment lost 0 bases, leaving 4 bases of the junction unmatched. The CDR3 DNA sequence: TGTGCCAGCAGCGTAGGGACTAGCGGAGCGCAAGAGACCCAGTACTTC. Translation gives CASSVGTSGAQETQYF.

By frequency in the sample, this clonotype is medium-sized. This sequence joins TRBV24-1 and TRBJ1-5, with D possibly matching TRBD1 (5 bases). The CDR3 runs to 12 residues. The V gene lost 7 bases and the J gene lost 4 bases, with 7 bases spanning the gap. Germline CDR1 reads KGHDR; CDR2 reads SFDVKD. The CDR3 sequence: CATSHRNQPQHF. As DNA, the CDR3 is TGTGCCACCAGCCACAGGAATCAGCCCCAGCATTTT.

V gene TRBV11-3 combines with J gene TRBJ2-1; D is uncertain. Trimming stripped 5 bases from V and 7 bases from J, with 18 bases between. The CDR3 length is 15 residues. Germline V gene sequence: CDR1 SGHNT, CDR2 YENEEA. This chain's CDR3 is CASSPKTVGRNEQFF. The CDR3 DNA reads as TGTGCCAGCAGCCCCAAGACCGTCGGGCGTAATGAGCAGTTCTTC.

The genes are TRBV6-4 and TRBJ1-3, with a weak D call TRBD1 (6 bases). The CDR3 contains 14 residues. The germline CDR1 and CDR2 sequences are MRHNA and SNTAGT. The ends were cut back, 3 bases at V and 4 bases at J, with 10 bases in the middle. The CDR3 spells CASSDETGGNTIYF. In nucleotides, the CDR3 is TGTGCCAGCAGTGATGAGACAGGCGGAAACACCATATATTTT.

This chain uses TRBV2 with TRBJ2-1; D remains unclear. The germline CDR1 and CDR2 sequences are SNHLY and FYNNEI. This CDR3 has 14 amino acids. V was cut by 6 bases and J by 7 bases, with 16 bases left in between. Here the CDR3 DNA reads TGTGCCAGCAGCTCTTCCTGGATGGCTAATGAGCAGTTCTTC. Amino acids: CASSSSWMANEQFF.

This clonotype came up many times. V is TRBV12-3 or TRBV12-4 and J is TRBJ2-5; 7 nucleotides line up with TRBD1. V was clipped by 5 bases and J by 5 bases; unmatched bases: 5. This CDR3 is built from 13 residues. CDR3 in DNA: TGTGCCAGCAGTGGACAGGTTGGTGAGACCCAGTACTTC. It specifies CASSGQVGETQYF.

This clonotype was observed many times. CDR3 DNA sequence: TGTGCCAGCAGCTTAGGGTCCGGGGTACATAATGAAAAACTGTTTTTT. Protein: CASSLGSGVHNEKLFF. V usage is TRBV7-6 and J usage is TRBJ1-4; the D is unclear. The CDR3 sequence is 16 residues long. Per germline, CDR1 SGHVS and CDR2 FNYEAQ. Trimming shortened V by 1 base and J by 4 bases, and 13 bases separated the two germline ends.

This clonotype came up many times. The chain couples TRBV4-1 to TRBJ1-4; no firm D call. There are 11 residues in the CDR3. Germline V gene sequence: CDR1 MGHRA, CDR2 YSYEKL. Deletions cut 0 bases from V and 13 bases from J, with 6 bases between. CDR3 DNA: TGCGCCAGCAGCCAAGACCGGGGACTGTTTTTT. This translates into CASSQDRGLFF.

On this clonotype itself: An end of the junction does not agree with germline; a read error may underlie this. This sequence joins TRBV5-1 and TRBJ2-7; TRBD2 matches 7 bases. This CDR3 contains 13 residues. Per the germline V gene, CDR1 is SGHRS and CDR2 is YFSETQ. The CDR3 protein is CDSSPGRDYVQYF. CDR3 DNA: TGCGACAGCAGTCCAGGTAGGGACTACGTGCAGTACTTC.

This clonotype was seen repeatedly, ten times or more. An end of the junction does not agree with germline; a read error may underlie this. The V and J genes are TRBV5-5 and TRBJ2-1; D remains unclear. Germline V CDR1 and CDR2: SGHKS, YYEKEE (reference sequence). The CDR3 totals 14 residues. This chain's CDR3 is CASSLPQIWLRSVF. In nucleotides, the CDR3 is TGTGCCAGCAGCTTACCCCAGATATGGTTAAGAAGCGTCTTC. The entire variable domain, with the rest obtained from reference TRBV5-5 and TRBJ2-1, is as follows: DAGVTQSPTHLIKTRGQQVTLRCSPISGHKSVSWYQQVLGQGPQFIFQYYEKEERGRGNFPDRFSARQFPNYSSELNVNALLLGDSALYLCASSLPQIWLRSVFGPGTRLTVL.

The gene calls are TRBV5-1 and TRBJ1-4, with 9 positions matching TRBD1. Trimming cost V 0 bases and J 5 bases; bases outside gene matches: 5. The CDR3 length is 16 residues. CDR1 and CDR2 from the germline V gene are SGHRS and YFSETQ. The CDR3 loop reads CASSLATGGRNEKLFF. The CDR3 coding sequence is TGCGCCAGCAGCTTGGCGACAGGGGGACGAAATGAAAAACTGTTTTTT.

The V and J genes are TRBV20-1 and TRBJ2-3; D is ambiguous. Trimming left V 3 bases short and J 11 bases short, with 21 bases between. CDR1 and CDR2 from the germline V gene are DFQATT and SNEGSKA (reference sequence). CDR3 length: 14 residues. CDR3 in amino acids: CSARGSGRGNEQYF. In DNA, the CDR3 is TGCAGTGCTAGGGGAAGTGGCCGCGGCAATGAGCAGTATTTT.

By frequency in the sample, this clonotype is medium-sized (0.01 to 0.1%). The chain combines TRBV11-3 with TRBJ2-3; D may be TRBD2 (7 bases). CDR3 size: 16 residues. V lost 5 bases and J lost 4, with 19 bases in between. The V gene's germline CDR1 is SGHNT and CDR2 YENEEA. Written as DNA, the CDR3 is TGTGCCAGCAGCCTGGGAGGGACAACAATCGCAGATACGCAGTATTTT. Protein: CASSLGGTTIADTQYF.

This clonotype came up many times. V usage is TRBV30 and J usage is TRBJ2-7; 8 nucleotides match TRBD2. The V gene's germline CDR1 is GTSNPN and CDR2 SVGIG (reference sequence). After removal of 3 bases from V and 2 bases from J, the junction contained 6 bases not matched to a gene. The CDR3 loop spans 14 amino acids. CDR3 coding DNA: TGTGCCTGGAGCGAGGGACTAGGAACCTACGAGCAGTACTTC. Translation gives CAWSEGLGTYEQYF.

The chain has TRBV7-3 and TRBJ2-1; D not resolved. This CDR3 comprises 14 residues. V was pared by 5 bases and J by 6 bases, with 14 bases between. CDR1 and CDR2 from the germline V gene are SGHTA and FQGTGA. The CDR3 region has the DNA TGTGCCAGCAGCCCTAAGTCGGAACTCAATGAGCAGTTCTTC. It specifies CASSPKSELNEQFF. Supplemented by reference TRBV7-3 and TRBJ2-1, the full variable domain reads GAGVSQTPSNKVTEKGKYVELRCDPISGHTALYWYRQSLGQGPEFLIYFQGTGAADDSGLPNDRFFAVRPEGSVSTLKIQRTERGDSAVYLCASSPKSELNEQFFGPGTRLTVL.